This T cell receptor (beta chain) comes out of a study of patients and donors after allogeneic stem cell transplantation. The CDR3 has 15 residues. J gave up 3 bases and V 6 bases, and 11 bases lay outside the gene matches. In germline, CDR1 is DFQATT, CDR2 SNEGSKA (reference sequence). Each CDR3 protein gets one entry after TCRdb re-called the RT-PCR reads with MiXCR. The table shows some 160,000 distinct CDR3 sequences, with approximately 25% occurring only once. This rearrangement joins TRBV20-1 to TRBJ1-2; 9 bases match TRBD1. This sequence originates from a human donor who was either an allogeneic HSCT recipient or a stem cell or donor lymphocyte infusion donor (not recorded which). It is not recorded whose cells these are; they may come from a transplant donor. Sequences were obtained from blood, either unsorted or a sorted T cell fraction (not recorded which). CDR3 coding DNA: TGCAGTGCCCCCGGGACAGGGCTTTCTGACTATGGCTACACCTTC. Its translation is CSAPGTGLSDYGYTF.